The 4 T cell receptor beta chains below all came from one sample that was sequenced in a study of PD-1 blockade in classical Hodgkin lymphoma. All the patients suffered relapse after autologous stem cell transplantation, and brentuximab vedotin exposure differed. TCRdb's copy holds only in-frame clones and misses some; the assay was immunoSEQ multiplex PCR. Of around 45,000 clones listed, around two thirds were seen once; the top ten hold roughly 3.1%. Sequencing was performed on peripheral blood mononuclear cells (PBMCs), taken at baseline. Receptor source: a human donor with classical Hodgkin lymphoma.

CDR3 in DNA: TGTGCCAGCAGTGAATTGGGGGCAGGCGGCTACACCTTC. This codes for CASSELGAGGYTF. This chain joins TRBV6-1 and TRBJ1-2, with a possible D match to TRBD1 (6 bases). The ends were cut back, 2 bases at V and 8 bases at J, with 12 bases in the middle. Germline V gene data show CDR1 as MNHNS and CDR2 as SASEGT. CDR3 length: 13 amino acids.

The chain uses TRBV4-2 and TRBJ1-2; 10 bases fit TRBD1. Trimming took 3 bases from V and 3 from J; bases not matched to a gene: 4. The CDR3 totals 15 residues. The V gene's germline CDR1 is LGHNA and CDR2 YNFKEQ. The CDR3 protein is CASSQTGGADYGYTF. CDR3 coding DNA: TGTGCCAGCAGCCAGACAGGGGGCGCGGACTATGGCTACACCTTC.

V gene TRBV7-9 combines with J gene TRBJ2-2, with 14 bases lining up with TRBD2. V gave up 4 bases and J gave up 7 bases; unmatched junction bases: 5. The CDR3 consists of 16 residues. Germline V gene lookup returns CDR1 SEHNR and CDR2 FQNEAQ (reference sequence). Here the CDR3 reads CASSSPGLAGVGELFF. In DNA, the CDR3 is TGTGCCAGCAGCTCCCCGGGACTAGCGGGAGTCGGGGAGCTGTTTTTT. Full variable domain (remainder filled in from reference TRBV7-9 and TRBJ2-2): DTGVSQNPRHKITKRGQNVTFRCDPISEHNRLYWYRQTLGQGPEFLTYFQNEAQLEKSRLLSDRFSAERPKGSFSTLEIQRTEQGDSAMYLCASSSPGLAGVGELFFGEGSRLTVL.

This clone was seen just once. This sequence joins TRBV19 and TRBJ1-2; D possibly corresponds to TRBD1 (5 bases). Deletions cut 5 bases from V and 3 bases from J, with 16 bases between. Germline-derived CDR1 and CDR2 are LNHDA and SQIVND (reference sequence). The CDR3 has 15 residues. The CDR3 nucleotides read TGTGCCAGTAGTCGACCCCAGGGCTGGGACTATGGCTACACCTTC. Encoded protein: CASSRPQGWDYGYTF.